This paragraph reports one TCR beta chain. The antigen remains undetermined. This may be a read error: a much more frequent sequence differs by one nucleotide. This record comes from a study of blood T cells in healthy people across ages. Overall study: With template switching, about one barcoded beta molecule was captured per two T cells.

With a J-beta primer mix and a sample-barcoded 5' primer, a second PCR ran about 7 to 12 cycles. TCRdb recomputed calls from the 5' RACE reads with MiXCR, one row per CDR3 protein. There are 630,000 or so distinct CDR3 sequences in the sample; under 30% occur only once, and 15% to 18% lies in the top ten. Study outcomes and limitations: There were more naive CD4+ cells and higher diversity in long-lived donors than in aged donors.

Germline lookup yields CDR1 DFQATT and CDR2 SNEGSKA (reference sequence). The CDR3 runs 15 residues. V was clipped by 0 bases and J by 8 bases; unmatched bases: 9. The chain has TRBV20-1 and TRBJ1-4, with 7 nucleotides matching TRBD1. The sequence was collected from a woman over 75 in good health. The specimen sequenced was blood. CDR3 amino acids: CSAREPNRGREKLFF. CDR3 in DNA: TGCAGTGCTAGAGAGCCCAACAGGGGTCGGGAAAAACTGTTTTTT.